The source of this T cell receptor (beta chain) is a study of control samples from healthy donors and cancer patients. Sequenced by immunoSEQ multiplex PCR; TCRdb stores in-frame clones only, minus some. This sample carries approximately 150,000 clones, 94% of them seen once, and the ten largest clones take approximately 1.4%. V was clipped by 4 bases and J by 4 bases; unmatched bases: 12. This CDR3 region has 17 residues. The germline V gene encodes CDR1 PRHDT and CDR2 FYEKMQ (reference sequence). The receptor was derived from a woman aged 18-29 years in good health. V and J are TRBV13 and TRBJ1-3; 8 nucleotides agree with TRBD1. Material: blood. The CDR3 region is CASSSLYAGTGGNTIYF. The CDR3 DNA sequence: TGTGCCAGCAGCTCCTTGTATGCCGGGACAGGCGGAAACACCATATATTTT.